The rows below give T cell receptor beta chains drawn from one sample of a study of graft-versus-host responses after intestinal transplantation. Here immunoSEQ multiplex PCR was the method, and the copy in TCRdb shows in-frame clones only, minus some. Here the sample spans under 95,000 clones, about 88% being singletons. These TCRs are of unknown antigen specificity. The sequences come from unstimulated CD4+ T cells sorted from spleen or lymph node cells, collected before transplant. All receptors derive from a human donor who was the organ donor for an intestinal transplant. CDR3s include the opening cysteine and the closing phenylalanine or tryptophan. The order of the fields is J gene, V gene, CDR3 length, CDR3 protein.

TRBJ2-1 | TRBV9 | 15 | CASSPSIVSYNEQFF
TRBJ2-3 | TRBV7-3 | 15 | CASSLRGSDSDTQYF
TRBJ2-6 | TRBV2 | 15 | CARGDFNSGANVLTF
TRBJ2-3 | TRBV4-2 | 16 | CASSQDNSGGAATQYF
TRBJ1-2 | TRBV28 | 15 | CASRPPGQSIYGYTF
TRBJ1-4 | TRBV5-1 | 16 | CASSLAGTGSNEKLFF
TRBJ2-5 | TRBV5-1 | 14 | CASSSRRAWETQYF
TRBJ1-2 | TRBV5-6 | 13 | CASTLGSRYGYTF
TRBJ2-3 | TRBV6-1 | 14 | CASSRKPAGDTQYF
TRBJ1-3 | TRBV9 | 14 | CASSRYGFGNTIYF
TRBJ2-5 | TRBV28 | 12 | CASSLSGETQYF
TRBJ1-1 | TRBV4-1 | 15 | CASSQFETGRREAFF
TRBJ1-5 | TRBV4-2 | 15 | CASSQDGRSFQPQHF
TRBJ2-7 | TRBV18 | 14 | CASSPLDNSYEQYF
TRBJ2-7 | TRBV7-2 | 16 | CASSFQSASGIYEQYF
TRBJ2-3 | TRBV6-6 | 13 | CASSYDRGRTQYF
TRBJ2-7 | TRBV19 | 14 | CASSMGQGPYEQYF
TRBJ1-3 | TRBV5-6 | 14 | CASSPGGYGNTIYF
TRBJ1-2 | TRBV2 | 12 | CASSEGTGIYTF
TRBJ2-7 | TRBV23-1 | 15 | CASSQSRRPPYEQYF
TRBJ1-2 | TRBV19 | 13 | CASFPGTFDGYTF
TRBJ2-1 | TRBV27 | 15 | CASSRLVSPYNEQFF
TRBJ2-3 | TRBV4-2 | 17 | CASSRLGTSGRGDTQYF
TRBJ1-6 | TRBV5-8 | 14 | CASSWQGALSPLHF
TRBJ2-1 | TRBV27 | 15 | CASSLGREAYNEQFF
TRBJ1-3 | TRBV4-1 | 16 | CASSQAVRGSGNTIYF
TRBJ1-5 | TRBV27 | 12 | CASSFRGQPQHF
TRBJ2-5 | TRBV5-1 | 15 | CASSEREGSQETQYF
TRBJ2-7 | TRBV29-1 | 17 | CSVEEGGRGLTSYEQYF
TRBJ2-7 | TRBV5-1 | 16 | CASSGPGTGVSYEQYF
TRBJ1-5 | TRBV6-5 | 14 | CASSFDRGHQPQHF
TRBJ1-2 | TRBV9 | 12 | CASSSYRAGYTF
TRBJ2-7 | TRBV5-1 | 15 | CASSPTGQGGHEQYF
TRBJ2-3 | TRBV2 | 15 | CASSASGWGTDTQYF
TRBJ2-7 | TRBV7-3 | 20 | CASSPYHHPREGQGAYEQYF
TRBJ2-7 | TRBV5-5 | 18 | CASSRGRVDSKRSYEQYF
TRBJ2-3 | TRBV4-3 | 13 | CASSQATGSTQYF
TRBJ1-4 | TRBV28 | 12 | CASTFGNEKLFF
TRBJ2-6 | TRBV15 | 17 | CATSKSGGFSGANVLTF
TRBJ1-4 | TRBV10-2 | 15 | CASSRGIRLGEKLFF
TRBJ2-3 | TRBV5-5 | 16 | CASSLKTSGATDTQYF
TRBJ2-1 | TRBV5-1 | 15 | CASSLWRGDIYEQFF
TRBJ2-6 | TRBV27 | 16 | CASRRSGVTGANVLTF
TRBJ1-2 | TRBV5-1 | 16 | CASSEPGAGINYGYTF
TRBJ1-6 | TRBV18 | 15 | CASSPSDRINSPLHF
TRBJ2-7 | TRBV25-1 | 14 | CASSPAWGPYEQYF
TRBJ2-2 | TRBV6-1 | 13 | CASSLQGPNELFF
TRBJ1-2 | TRBV18 | 17 | CASSPRIGEGGGSGYTF
TRBJ2-1 | TRBV6-5 | 16 | CASSYSTLAEKNEQFF
TRBJ2-3 | TRBV9 | 16 | CASSVVGSSGRDTQYF